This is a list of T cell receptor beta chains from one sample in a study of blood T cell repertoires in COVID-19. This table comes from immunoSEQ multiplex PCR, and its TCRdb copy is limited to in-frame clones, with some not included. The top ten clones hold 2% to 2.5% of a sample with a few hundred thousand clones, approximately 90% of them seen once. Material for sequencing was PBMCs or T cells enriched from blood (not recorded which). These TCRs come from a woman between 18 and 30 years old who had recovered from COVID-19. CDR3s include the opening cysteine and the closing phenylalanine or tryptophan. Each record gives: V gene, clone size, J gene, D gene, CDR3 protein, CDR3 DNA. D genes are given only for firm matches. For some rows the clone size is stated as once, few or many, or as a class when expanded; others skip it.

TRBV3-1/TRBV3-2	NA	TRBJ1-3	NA	CASSLTEGSGNTIYF	TGTGCCAGCAGCCTTACCGAGGGATCCGGAAACACCATATATTTT
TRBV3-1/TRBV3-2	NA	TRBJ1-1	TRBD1	CASSHLGQGAPGTEAFF	TGTGCCAGCAGCCATTTGGGACAGGGGGCGCCGGGCACTGAAGCTTTCTTT
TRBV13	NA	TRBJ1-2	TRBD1	CASSPSGTGVHTF	TGTGCCAGCAGCCCTTCCGGGACAGGGGTTCACACCTTC
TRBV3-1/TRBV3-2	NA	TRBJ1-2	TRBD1	CASRQGDYGYTF	TGTGCCAGCAGACAGGGGGACTATGGCTACACCTTC
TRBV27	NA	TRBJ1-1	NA	CASSSIRVGGQNTEAFF	TGTGCCAGCAGTTCGATACGCGTCGGGGGGCAGAACACTGAAGCTTTCTTT
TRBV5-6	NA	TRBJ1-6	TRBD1	CASSPETGVNSPLHF	TGTGCCAGCAGCCCCGAGACAGGGGTCAATTCACCCCTCCACTTT
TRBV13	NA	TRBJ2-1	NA	CASSHSSYNEQFF	TGTGCCAGCAGCCACTCTAGCTACAATGAGCAGTTCTTC
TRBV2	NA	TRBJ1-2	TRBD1	CAGGQGNYGYTF	TGTGCCGGCGGACAGGGGAACTATGGCTACACCTTC
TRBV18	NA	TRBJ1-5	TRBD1	CASSPYPGTEVDQPQHF	TGTGCCAGCTCGCCGTACCCAGGGACAGAGGTGGATCAGCCCCAGCATTTT
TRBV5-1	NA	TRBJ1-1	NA	CASSWTQNTEAFF	TGCGCCAGCAGCTGGACACAAAACACTGAAGCTTTCTTT
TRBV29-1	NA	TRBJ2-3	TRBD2	CSVEGGGADTQYF	TGCAGCGTTGAGGGTGGGGGGGCAGATACGCAGTATTTT
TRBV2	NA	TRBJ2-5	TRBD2	CASRNGGATETQYF	TGTGCCAGCAGGAACGGGGGGGCCACAGAGACCCAGTACTTC
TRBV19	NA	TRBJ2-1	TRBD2	CASSRAGGLEQFF	TGTGCCAGTAGTAGGGCGGGGGGGCTTGAGCAGTTCTTC
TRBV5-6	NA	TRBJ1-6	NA	CASSSETGGYNSPLHF	TGTGCCAGCAGCTCAGAGACAGGAGGTTATAATTCACCCCTCCACTTT
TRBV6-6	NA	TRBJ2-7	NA	CASSFLNYEQYF	TGTGCCAGCAGTTTCCTAAACTACGAGCAGTACTTC
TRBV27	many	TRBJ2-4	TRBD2	CASSFTQTGTNKNIQYF	TGTGCCAGCAGTTTCACGCAAACCGGGACTAACAAAAACATTCAGTACTTC
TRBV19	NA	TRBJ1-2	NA	CASSINGDNYGYTF	TGTGCCAGTAGTATTAACGGGGATAACTATGGCTACACCTTC
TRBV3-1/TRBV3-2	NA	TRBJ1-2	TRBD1	CASSRQGATGAYTF	TGTGCCAGCAGCCGACAGGGGGCGACGGGTGCCTACACCTTC
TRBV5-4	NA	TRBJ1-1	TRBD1	CASSLQGGYTEAFF	TGTGCCAGCAGCTTACAGGGGGGGTACACTGAAGCTTTCTTT
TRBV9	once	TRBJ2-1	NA	CASSVPYHNEQFF	TGTGCCAGCAGCGTACCCTACCACAATGAGCAGTTCTTC
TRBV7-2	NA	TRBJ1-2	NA	CASSLQPGDYGYTF	TGTGCCAGCAGCTTACAGCCAGGGGACTATGGCTACACCTTC
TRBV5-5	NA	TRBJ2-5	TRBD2	CASSSIAGGAQETQYF	TGTGCCAGCAGCTCGATAGCGGGGGGGGCCCAAGAGACCCAGTACTTC
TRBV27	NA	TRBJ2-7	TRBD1	CASSSVQGADEQYF	TGTGCCAGCAGTTCCGTTCAGGGGGCGGACGAGCAGTACTTC
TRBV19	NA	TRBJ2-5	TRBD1	CASSPRQGGLQETQYF	TGTGCCAGTAGTCCCCGACAGGGGGGGCTCCAAGAGACCCAGTACTTC
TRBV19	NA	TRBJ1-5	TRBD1	CASSTRQGALEPQHF	TGTGCCAGTAGTACCCGACAGGGGGCATTGGAGCCCCAGCATTTT
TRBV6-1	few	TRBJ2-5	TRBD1	CASSETGELGETQYF	TGTGCCAGCAGTGAGACAGGGGAGTTAGGAGAGACCCAGTACTTC
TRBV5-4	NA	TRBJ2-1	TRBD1	CASSRTGGNEQFF	TGTGCCAGCAGCAGGACAGGGGGAAATGAGCAGTTCTTC
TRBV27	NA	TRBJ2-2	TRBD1	CASSYRGSNTGELFF	TGTGCCAGCAGTTACAGGGGTAGTAACACCGGGGAGCTGTTTTTT
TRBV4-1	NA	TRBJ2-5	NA	CASSQEQAPQETQYF	TGCGCCAGCAGCCAAGAGCAGGCCCCTCAAGAGACCCAGTACTTC
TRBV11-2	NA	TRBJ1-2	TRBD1	CASSVTGGAIYGYTF	TGTGCCAGCAGCGTAACAGGGGGAGCTATCTATGGCTACACCTTC
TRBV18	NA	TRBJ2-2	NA	CASSPNRGGELFF	TGTGCCAGCTCACCAAATCGAGGCGGGGAGCTGTTTTTT
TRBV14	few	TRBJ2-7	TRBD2	CASSPLERGAQYF	TGTGCCAGCAGCCCCCTGGAGCGGGGCGCGCAGTACTTC
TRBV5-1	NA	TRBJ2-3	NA	CASSFPGGGLDTQYF	TGCGCCAGCAGCTTCCCCGGGGGTGGGTTAGATACGCAGTATTTT
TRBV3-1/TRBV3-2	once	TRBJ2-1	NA	CASSLRSVSIYYNEQFF	TGTGCCAGCAGCCTCCGATCGGTTTCCATATATTACAATGAGCAGTTCTTC
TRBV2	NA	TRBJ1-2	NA	CASRSGHGYTF	TGTGCCAGTCGGTCAGGGCATGGCTACACCTTC
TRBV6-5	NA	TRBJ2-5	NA	CASGRGQETQYF	TGTGCCAGCGGCCGGGGACAAGAGACCCAGTACTTC
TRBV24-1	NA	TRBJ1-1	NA	CATSDSRDTEAFF	TGTGCCACCAGTGACAGCAGGGACACTGAAGCTTTCTTT
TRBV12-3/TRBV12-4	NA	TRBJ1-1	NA	CASSLHEGLPFF	TGTGCCAGCAGTTTGCACGAGGGCCTGCCTTTCTTT
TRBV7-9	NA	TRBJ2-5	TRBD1	CASSDPQGAGEDQYF	TGTGCCAGCAGCGACCCACAGGGGGCTGGCGAGGACCAGTACTTC
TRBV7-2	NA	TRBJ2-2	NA	CAGLTGMWDTGELFF	TGTGCCGGGTTAACAGGGATGTGGGACACCGGGGAGCTGTTTTTT
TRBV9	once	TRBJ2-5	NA	CASSVGGGEETQYF	TGTGCCAGCAGCGTAGGGGGTGGGGAGGAGACCCAGTACTTC
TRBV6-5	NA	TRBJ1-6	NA	CASSSTGPSTLHF	TGTGCCAGCAGTTCTACTGGGCCATCGACCCTCCACTTT
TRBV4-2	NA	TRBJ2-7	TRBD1	CASSPWTGGALEQYF	TGTGCCAGCAGCCCCTGGACAGGGGGCGCGCTTGAGCAGTACTTC
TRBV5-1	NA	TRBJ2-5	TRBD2	CASSRSGGQETQYF	TGCGCCAGCAGCAGAAGCGGGGGGCAAGAGACCCAGTACTTC
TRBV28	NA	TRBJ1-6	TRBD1	CASSLGGTGKNSPLHF	TGTGCCAGCAGTTTAGGTGGGACAGGGAAGAATTCACCCCTCCACTTT
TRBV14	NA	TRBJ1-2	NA	CASSQDRGNYGYTF	TGTGCCAGCAGCCAAGACAGGGGTAACTATGGCTACACCTTC
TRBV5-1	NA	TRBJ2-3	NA	CASSEGGTDTQYF	TGCGCCAGCAGTGAAGGGGGCACAGATACGCAGTATTTT
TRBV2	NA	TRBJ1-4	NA	CASSVVGASKGKLFF	TGTGCCAGCAGTGTGGTTGGGGCTTCTAAGGGAAAACTGTTTTTT
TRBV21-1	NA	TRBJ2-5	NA	CASSKARLAGGRETQYF	TGTGCCAGCAGCAAAGCGCGGCTAGCGGGGGGCCGGGAGACCCAGTACTTC
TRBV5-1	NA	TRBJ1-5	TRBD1	CASSLAGTGDQPQHF	TGCGCCAGCAGCTTGGCCGGGACAGGGGATCAGCCCCAGCATTTT
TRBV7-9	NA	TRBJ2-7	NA	CASSQPGSYEQYF	TGTGCCAGCAGCCAACCCGGCTCCTACGAGCAGTACTTC
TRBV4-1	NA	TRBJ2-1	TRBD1	CASSQYRDRGINEQFF	TGCGCCAGCAGCCAGTACCGGGACAGGGGTATCAATGAGCAGTTCTTC
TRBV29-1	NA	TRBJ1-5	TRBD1	CSVYRIFTGVGQPQHF	TGCAGCGTTTATCGCATCTTCACAGGGGTGGGTCAGCCCCAGCATTTT
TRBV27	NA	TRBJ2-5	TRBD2	CASSRGGRWETQYF	TGTGCCAGCAGCCGGGGGGGGCGGTGGGAGACCCAGTACTTC
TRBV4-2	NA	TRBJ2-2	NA	CASISNTGELFF	TGTGCCAGCATATCGAACACCGGGGAGCTGTTTTTT